The rows below give T cell receptor beta chains drawn from one sample of a study of control samples from healthy donors and cancer patients. This table comes from immunoSEQ multiplex PCR, and its TCRdb copy is limited to in-frame clones, with some not included. The sample comprises approximately 100,000 clones, approximately 86% of which are singletons, and 20% to 25% rests with the top ten. The specimen sequenced was blood. The receptors derive from a man aged 30 to 45 in good health. Both conserved end residues are part of each CDR3. Fields, in order: V gene, CDR3 protein.

V gene: TRBV12-3/TRBV12-4
CDR3 protein: CASRLGFRALHF

V gene: TRBV2
CDR3 protein: CASSEHPKITLHF

V gene: TRBV6-1
CDR3 protein: CASSEEQGSGSPLHF

V gene: TRBV6-6
CDR3 protein: CASNQGQGIYGYTF

V gene: TRBV6-6
CDR3 protein: CASRSRGQGFNNEQYF

V gene: TRBV15
CDR3 protein: CATSSRKSVRGEQYF

V gene: TRBV6-5
CDR3 protein: CAGRGAGETQYF

V gene: TRBV5-1
CDR3 protein: CASSLLGTGTDTQYF

V gene: TRBV6-5
CDR3 protein: CASSSSRGNTIYF

V gene: TRBV28
CDR3 protein: CASSLINQPQHF

V gene: TRBV18
CDR3 protein: CASSPQGTNEQFF

V gene: TRBV7-5
CDR3 protein: CASRGGASGNQPQHF

V gene: TRBV10-2
CDR3 protein: CASSEGYGELFF

V gene: TRBV29-1
CDR3 protein: CSVDAGGSTDTQYF

V gene: TRBV11-3
CDR3 protein: CASSQSRDTEAFF

V gene: TRBV29-1
CDR3 protein: CSVWDGQETQYF

V gene: TRBV19
CDR3 protein: CASSPAIPRGDGYTF

V gene: TRBV19
CDR3 protein: CASSDPPSGGDTQYF

V gene: TRBV6-5
CDR3 protein: CASGPGEMNTEAFF

V gene: TRBV10-3
CDR3 protein: CAISVGVSGNTIYF

V gene: TRBV7-2
CDR3 protein: CASSSGVAKNIQYF

V gene: TRBV2
CDR3 protein: CASSIGQGEKLFF

V gene: TRBV29-1
CDR3 protein: CSVTGPYYGYTF

V gene: TRBV7-2
CDR3 protein: CASSLASGGPYNEQFF

V gene: TRBV6-6
CDR3 protein: CASSSPGLALTDEQFF